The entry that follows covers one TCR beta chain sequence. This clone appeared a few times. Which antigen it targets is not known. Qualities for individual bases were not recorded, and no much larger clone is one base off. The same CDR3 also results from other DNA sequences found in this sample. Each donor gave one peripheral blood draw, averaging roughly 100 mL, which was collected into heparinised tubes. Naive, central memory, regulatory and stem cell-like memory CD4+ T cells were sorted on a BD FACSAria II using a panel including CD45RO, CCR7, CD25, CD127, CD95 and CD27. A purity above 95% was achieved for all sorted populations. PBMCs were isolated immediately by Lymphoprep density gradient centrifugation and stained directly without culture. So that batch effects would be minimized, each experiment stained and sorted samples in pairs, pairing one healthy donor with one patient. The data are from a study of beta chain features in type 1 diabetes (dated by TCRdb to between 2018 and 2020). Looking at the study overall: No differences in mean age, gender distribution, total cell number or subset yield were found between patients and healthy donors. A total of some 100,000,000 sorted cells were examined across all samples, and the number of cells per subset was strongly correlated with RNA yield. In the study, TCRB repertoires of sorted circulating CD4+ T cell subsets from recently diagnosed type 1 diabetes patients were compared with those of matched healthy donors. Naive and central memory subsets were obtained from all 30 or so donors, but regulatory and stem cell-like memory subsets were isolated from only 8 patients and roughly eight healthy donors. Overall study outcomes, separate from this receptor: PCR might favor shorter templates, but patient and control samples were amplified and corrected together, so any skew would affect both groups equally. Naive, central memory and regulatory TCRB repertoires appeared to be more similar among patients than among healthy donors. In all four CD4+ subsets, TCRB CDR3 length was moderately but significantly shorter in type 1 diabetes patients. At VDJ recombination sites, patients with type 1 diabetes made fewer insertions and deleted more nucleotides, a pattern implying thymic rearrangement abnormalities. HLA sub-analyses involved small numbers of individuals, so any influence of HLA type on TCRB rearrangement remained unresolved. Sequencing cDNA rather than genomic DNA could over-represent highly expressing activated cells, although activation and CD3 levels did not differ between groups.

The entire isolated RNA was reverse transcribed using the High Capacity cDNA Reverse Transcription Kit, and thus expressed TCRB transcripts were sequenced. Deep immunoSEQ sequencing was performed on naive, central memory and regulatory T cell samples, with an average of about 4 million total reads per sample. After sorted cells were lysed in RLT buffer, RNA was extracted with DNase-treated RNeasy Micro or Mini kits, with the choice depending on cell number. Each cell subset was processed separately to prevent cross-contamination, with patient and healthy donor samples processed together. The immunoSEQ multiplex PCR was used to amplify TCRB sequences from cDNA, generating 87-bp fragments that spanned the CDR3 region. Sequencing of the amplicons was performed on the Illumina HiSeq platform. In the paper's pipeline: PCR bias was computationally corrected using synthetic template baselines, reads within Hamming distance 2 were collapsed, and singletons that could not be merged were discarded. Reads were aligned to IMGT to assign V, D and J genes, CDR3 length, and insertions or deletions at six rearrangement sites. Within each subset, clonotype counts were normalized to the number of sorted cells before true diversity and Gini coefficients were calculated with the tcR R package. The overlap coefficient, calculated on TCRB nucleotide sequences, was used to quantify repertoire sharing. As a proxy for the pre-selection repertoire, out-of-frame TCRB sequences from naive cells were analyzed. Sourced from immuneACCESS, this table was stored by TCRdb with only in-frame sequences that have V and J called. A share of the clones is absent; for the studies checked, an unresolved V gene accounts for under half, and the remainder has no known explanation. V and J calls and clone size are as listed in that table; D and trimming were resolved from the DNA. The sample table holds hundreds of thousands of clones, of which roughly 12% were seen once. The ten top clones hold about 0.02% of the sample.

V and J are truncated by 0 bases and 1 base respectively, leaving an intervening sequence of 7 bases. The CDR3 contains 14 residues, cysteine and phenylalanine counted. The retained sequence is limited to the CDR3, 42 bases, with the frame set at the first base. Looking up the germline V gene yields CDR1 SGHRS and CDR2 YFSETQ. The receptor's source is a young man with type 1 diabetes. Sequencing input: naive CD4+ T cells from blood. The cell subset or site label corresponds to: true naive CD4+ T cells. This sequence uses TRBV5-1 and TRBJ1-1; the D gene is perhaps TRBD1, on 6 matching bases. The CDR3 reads CASSLAGQNTEAFF. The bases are TGCGCCAGCAGCTTGGCGGGACAGAACACTGAAGCTTTCTTT.